The clone carrying this TCR beta chain was counted between two and nine times. These data belong to a study of blood T cell repertoires in COVID-19. Turning to the study itself: COVID-19 samples collected from the United States, Italy and Spain covered acute and convalescent phases. Sample material is recorded as cDNA or gDNA derived from T cells, B-cell-depleted T cells, or PBMCs.

Methods used by the authors: Nucleated cell counts were estimated from reference gene primer amplification. The protocol was immunoSEQ multiplex PCR, while the TCRdb copy is restricted to in-frame clones and leaves out a portion. That table furnishes V, J and clone size, whereas the DNA furnished D and trimming. The table shows about 180,000 clones, with 85% occurring only once. The V gene end was trimmed by 2 bases and the J gene end by 5 bases; junction bases not matched to a gene: 3. The CDR3 is made up of 14 amino acids. The germline gives CDR1 SGHNT, CDR2 YYREEE (reference sequence). V is TRBV5-4 and J is TRBJ2-2, with 7 bases fitting TRBD2. The sample comprised peripheral blood. This sequence was found in a woman between 45 and 65 years old with COVID-19, enrolled during active disease. The CDR3 coding sequence is TGTGCCAGCAGCTTACGGGGAGGGACCGGGGAGCTGTTTTTT. This gives the protein CASSLRGGTGELFF.